One sample yielded the 4 T cell receptor beta chains listed below, sequenced in a study of neoadjuvant nivolumab and ipilimumab in lung cancer. Sequencing used immunoSEQ multiplex PCR; TCRdb keeps in-frame clones, though not all of them. The sample holds 5,500 to 8,500 clones, 70% to 80% seen once. The starting material was tumor tissue, obtained after neoadjuvant nivolumab, alone or with ipilimumab, at or shortly before surgery. The receptor source for this set is an adult with non-small cell lung cancer.

This clone was detected only once. The chain recombines TRBV28 with TRBJ2-3; D might be TRBD1 (5 bases). Germline V lookup: CDR1 MDHEN, CDR2 SYDVKM. The CDR3 contains 14 residues. V was shortened by 7 bases and J by 1 base, with 12 bases between the two germline ends. For the CDR3, the DNA is TGTGCCAGCACCCCCTTACAGGGCACAGATACGCAGTATTTT. This translates into CASTPLQGTDTQYF. The full variable domain, with the rest looked up from reference TRBV28 and TRBJ2-3, is DVKVTQSSRYLVKRTGEKVFLECVQDMDHENMFWYRQDPGLGLRLIYFSYDVKMKEKGDIPEGYSVSREKKERFSLILESASTNQTSMYLCASTPLQGTDTQYFGPGTRLTVL.

CDR3 sequence reads: CASSEGQPYNEQFF. CDR3 nucleotide sequence: TGTGCCAGCAGCGAGGGACAGCCCTACAATGAGCAGTTCTTC. The genes are TRBV9 and TRBJ2-1; 7 bases align to TRBD1. V shed 3 bases, J shed 2 bases, and the junction held 2 bases outside the gene matches. The V gene's germline CDR1 is SGDLS and CDR2 YYNGEE. The CDR3 spans 14 residues.

The J gene is TRBJ1-1, the V gene TRBV7-6; D not certain. The CDR3 totals 15 residues. V lost 1 base to trimming and J lost 1 base, with 10 bases between them. Per germline, CDR1 SGHVS and CDR2 FNYEAQ. CDR3 sequence: CASSLVVRTNTEAFF. The CDR3 DNA sequence: TGTGCCAGCAGCTTAGTCGTCAGGACGAACACTGAAGCTTTCTTT.

J is TRBJ1-5 and V is TRBV6-1; 7 nucleotides match TRBD1. With 4 bases clipped from V and 4 bases from J, the junction kept 7 bases outside the gene matches. The CDR3 has 15 residues. Germline V gene data show CDR1 as MNHNS and CDR2 as SASEGT. CDR3 DNA sequence: TGTGCCAGCAGTGCATTGACAGGGTATAATCAGCCCCAGCATTTT. Protein: CASSALTGYNQPQHF.